This T cell receptor (beta chain) emerged from a study of blood T cell repertoires in COVID-19. The overall study: Acute and convalescent COVID-19 samples came from the United States, Italy and Spain.

Germline V CDR1 and CDR2: LGHDT, YNNKEL (reference sequence). J lost 1 base, V lost 3 bases, and 10 bases had no gene match. This CDR3 contains 17 residues. Generated by immunoSEQ multiplex PCR, the TCRdb table keeps only in-frame clones and is missing some. Counted here are over 60,000 clones, more than 75% occurring once; the ten biggest clones make up approximately 0.99%. The receptor's source is a man aged 70-80 years with acute or convalescent COVID-19. The chain recombines TRBV3-1 (or the pseudogene TRBV3-2) with TRBJ1-1, with 8 bases that match TRBD1. The sequencing input was peripheral blood. CDR3 residues: CASSQVPGQGPNTEAFF. The DNA of the CDR3 is TGTGCCAGCAGCCAGGTCCCTGGACAGGGTCCGAACACTGAAGCTTTCTTT.